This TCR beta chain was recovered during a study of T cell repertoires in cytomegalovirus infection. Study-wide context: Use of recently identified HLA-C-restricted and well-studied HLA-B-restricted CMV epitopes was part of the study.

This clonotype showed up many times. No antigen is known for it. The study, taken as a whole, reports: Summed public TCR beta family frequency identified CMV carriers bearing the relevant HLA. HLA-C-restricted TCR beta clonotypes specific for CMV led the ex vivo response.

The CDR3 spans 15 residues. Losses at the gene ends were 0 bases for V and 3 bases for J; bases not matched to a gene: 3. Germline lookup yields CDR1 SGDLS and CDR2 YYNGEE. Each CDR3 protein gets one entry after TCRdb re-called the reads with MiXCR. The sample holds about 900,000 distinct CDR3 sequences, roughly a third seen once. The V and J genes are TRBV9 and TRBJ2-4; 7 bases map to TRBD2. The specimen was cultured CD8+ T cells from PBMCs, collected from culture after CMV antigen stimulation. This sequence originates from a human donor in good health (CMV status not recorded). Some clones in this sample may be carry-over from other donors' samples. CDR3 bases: TGTGCCAGCAGCGTAGATGGGAGGGACAAAAACATTCAGTACTTC. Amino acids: CASSVDGRDKNIQYF.